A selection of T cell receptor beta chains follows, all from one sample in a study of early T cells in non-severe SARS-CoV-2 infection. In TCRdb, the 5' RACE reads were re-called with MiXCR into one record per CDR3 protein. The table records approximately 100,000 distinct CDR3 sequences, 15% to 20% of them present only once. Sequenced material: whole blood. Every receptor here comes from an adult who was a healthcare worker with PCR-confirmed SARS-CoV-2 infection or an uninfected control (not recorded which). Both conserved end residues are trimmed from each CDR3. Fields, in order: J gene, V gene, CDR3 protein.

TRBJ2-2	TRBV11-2	ASSLVFGRGTGELF
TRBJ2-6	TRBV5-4	ASSLSASSGANVLT
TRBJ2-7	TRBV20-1	SAARTSGTTYEQY
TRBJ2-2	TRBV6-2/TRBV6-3	ASTQLAGFNTGELF
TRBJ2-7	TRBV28	ASSLTREGPPEQY
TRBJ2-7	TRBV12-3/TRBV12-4	ASSLGGGSSYEQY
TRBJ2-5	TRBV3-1	ASSQGAGRTQY
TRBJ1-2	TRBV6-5	ASSSPGQGAAGYT
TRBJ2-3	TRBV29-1	SVEVWDTSSTDTQY
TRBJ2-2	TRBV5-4	ASSLYVLAGANTGELF
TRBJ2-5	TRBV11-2	ASSLVLAQETQY
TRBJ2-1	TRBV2	ASSASGYNEQF
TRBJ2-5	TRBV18	ASSGQGGQETQY
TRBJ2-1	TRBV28	ASSFPTGEVRNEQF
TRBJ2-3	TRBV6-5	ASSPLRLAGTDTQY
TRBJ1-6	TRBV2	ASNQEGSAKNSPLH
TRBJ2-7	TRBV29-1	SVRGASYEQY
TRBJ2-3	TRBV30	AWSVLRDTQY
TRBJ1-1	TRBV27	ASSAEFHTEAF
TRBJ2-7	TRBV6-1	ASSFDRNYEQY
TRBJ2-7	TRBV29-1	SVEDGDSTYEQY
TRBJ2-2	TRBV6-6	ASSKGENGELF
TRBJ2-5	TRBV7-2	ASSLIGTPAETQY
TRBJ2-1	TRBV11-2	ASSQDPHPYNEQF
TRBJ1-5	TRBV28	ASSLPDRGSAQPQH
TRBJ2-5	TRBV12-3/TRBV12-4	ASSFWEASQETQY
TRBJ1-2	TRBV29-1	SVEARRNYGYT
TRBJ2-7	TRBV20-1	SARDWAKTGDEQY
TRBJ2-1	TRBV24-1	ATSDLTGYEQF
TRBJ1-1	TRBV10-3	AISPKGGNTEAF
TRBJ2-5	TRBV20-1	SARKRGAEETQY
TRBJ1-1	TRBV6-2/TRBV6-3	ASSYSSETEAF
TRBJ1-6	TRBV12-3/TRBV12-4	ASRGPAGSPLH
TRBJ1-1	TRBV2	ARGFGTEAF
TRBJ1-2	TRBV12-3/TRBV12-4	ASSHGTGLHGYT